This TCR beta chain comes out of a study of vaccination and CD4 T cells after COVID-19. Study overall: Treatment of control cultures consisted of a CEFX pool, an HIV-1 Nef pool, or no peptide.

Researchers used the Oncomine TCR Beta short-read assay to sequence DNA from cultured CD4+ T cells. TCRdb called the PCR reads again in MiXCR, with one record for every CDR3 protein. The data contain fewer than 18,000 distinct CDR3 sequences, around 50% of them singletons. Treatment defined: approximately 9-day PBMC culture with coronavirus spike peptide pools or control peptides (ViraFEST assay). Fresh replacement IL-2 medium substituted for half the medium on days 3 and 7. The CDR3 extends over 14 amino acids. Between the trimmed V and J ends, which lost 2 bases and 4 bases, there was a span of 15 bases. The germline gives CDR1 DFQATT, CDR2 SNEGSKA (reference sequence). In this sample, this clonotype is medium-sized (0.01 to 0.1%). The antigen remains undetermined.

This chain uses TRBV20-1 with TRBJ2-7; the D gene is possibly TRBD1 (6 bases). The receptor was isolated from a human donor who had recovered from COVID-19. Sequenced sample: CD4+ T cells from blood, cultured in vitro. The CDR3, as DNA: TGCAGTGCTAGAAAGTACAGGGCCTTATACGAGCAGTACTTC. As protein: CSARKYRALYEQYF.